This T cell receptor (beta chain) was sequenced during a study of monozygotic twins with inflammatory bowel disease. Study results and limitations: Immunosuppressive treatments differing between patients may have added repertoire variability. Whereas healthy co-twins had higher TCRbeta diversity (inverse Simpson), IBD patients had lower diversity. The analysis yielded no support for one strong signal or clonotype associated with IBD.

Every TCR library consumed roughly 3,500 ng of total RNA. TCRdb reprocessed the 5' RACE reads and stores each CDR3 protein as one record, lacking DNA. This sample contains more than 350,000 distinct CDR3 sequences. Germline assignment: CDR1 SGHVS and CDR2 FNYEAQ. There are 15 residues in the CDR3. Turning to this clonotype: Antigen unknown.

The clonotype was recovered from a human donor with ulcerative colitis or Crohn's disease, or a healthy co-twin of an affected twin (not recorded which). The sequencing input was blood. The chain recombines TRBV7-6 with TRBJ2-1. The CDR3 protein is CASSFIQGSPNEQFF.